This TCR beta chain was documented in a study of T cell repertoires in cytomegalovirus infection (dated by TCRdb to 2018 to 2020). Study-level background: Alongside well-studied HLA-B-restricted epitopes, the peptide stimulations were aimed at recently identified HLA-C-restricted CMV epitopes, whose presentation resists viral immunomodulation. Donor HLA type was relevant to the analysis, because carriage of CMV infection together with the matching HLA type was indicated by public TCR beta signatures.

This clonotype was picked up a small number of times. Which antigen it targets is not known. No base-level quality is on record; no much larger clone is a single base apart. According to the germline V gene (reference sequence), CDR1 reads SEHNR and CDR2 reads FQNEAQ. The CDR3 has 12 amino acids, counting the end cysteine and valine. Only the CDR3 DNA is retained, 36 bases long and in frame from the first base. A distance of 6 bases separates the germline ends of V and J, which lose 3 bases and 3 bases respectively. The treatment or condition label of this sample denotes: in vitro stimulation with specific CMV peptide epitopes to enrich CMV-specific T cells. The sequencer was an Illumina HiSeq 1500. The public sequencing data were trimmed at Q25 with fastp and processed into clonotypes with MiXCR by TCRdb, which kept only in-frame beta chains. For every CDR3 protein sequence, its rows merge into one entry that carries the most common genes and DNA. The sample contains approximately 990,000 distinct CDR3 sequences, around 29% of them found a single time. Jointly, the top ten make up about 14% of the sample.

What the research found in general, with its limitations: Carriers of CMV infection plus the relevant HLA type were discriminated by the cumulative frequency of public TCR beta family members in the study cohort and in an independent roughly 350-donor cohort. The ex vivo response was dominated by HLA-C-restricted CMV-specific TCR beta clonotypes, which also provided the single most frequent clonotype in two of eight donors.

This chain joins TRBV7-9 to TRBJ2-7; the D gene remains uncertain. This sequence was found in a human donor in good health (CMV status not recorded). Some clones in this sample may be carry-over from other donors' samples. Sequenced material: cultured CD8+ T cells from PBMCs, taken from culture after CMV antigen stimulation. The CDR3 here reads CASSFQNYEQYV. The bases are TGTGCCAGCAGCTTCCAGAACTACGAGCAGTACGTC.